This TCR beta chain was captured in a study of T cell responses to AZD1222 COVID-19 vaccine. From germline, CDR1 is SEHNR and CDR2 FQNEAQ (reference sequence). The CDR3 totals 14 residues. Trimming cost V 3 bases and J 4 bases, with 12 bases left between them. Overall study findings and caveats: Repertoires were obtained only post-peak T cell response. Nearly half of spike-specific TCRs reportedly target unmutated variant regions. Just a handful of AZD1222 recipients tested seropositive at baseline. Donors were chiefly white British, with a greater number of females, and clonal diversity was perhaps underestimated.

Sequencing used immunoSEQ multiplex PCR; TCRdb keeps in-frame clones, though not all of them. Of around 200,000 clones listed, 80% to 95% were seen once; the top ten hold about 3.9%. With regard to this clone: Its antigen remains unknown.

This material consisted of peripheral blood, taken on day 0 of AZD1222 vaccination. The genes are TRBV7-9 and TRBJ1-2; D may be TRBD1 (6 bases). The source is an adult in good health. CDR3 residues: CASSFLQGLYGYTF. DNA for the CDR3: TGTGCCAGCAGCTTCCTACAGGGCCTCTATGGCTACACCTTC. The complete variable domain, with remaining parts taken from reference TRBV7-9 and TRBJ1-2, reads DTGVSQNPRHKITKRGQNVTFRCDPISEHNRLYWYRQTLGQGPEFLTYFQNEAQLEKSRLLSDRFSAERPKGSFSTLEIQRTEQGDSAMYLCASSFLQGLYGYTFGSGTRLTVV.